The rows below give T cell receptor beta chains drawn from one sample of a study of T cells after yellow fever vaccination. A single record per CDR3 protein comes from TCRdb applying MiXCR to the 5' RACE reads. The sample has around 310,000 distinct CDR3 sequences, approximately 3.8% seen once; the top ten hold 23%. This sample comprised PBMCs, obtained on the day of the yellow fever booster vaccination. The source is a man younger than 35 who received the YFV17D yellow fever vaccine. Both conserved end residues are part of each CDR3. D genes are given only for firm matches. Clone size is shown for a subset of rows, as once, few, many or a class of expanded clone.

V gene	D gene	J gene	clone size	CDR3 protein	CDR3 DNA
TRBV4-2	.	TRBJ2-7	.	CASSQETGYEQYF	TGTGCCAGCAGCCAAGAGACAGGCTACGAGCAGTACTTC
TRBV4-1	.	TRBJ2-1	many	CASSRPGPGQFF	TGCGCCAGCAGCCGCCCCGGGCCCGGGCAGTTCTTC
TRBV29-1	TRBD2	TRBJ2-3	few	CSVVTRGKLDTQYF	TGCAGCGTTGTTACGCGGGGGAAATTAGATACGCAGTATTTT
TRBV9	.	TRBJ1-2	many	CASSVAHPADGYTF	TGTGCCAGCAGCGTAGCTCACCCGGCGGACGGCTACACCTTC
TRBV6-4	.	TRBJ2-6	.	CASGHSGANVLTF	TGTGCCAGCGGGCACTCTGGGGCCAACGTCCTGACTTTC
TRBV11-2	TRBD1	TRBJ2-6	.	CASREDRDGANVLTF	TGTGCCAGCAGAGAAGACAGGGATGGGGCCAACGTCCTGACTTTC
TRBV20-1	TRBD2	TRBJ2-1	few	CSASRGGVNNEQFF	TGCAGTGCTAGCCGCGGGGGGGTGAACAATGAGCAGTTCTTC
TRBV19	.	TRBJ1-6	.	CASVREPNSPLHF	TGTGCCAGTGTGCGGGAGCCTAATTCACCCCTCCACTTT
TRBV7-7	TRBD1	TRBJ2-1	many	CASSLFVGTGHNEQFF	TGTGCCAGCAGCTTATTCGTTGGGACAGGCCACAATGAGCAGTTCTTC
TRBV27	.	TRBJ2-2	.	CASSRAQFANTGELFF	TGTGCCAGCAGTAGGGCCCAGTTCGCGAACACCGGGGAGCTGTTTTTT
TRBV29-1	TRBD1	TRBJ2-1	many	CSVSGQAYNEQFF	TGCAGCGTTAGCGGACAGGCTTACAATGAGCAGTTCTTC
TRBV7-2	.	TRBJ2-1	many	CASSLKAGGSSYNEQFF	TGTGCCAGCAGCTTAAAGGCAGGGGGGAGCTCCTACAATGAGCAGTTCTTC
TRBV3-1	.	TRBJ2-2	few	CASSHSTGSGELFF	TGTGCCAGCAGCCATTCAACAGGAAGCGGGGAGCTGTTTTTT
TRBV29-1	.	TRBJ1-2	many	CSVEVTGPNYGYTF	TGCAGCGTCGAGGTGACAGGCCCTAACTATGGCTACACCTTC
TRBV7-2	.	TRBJ1-3	many	CASSFRTASFGNTIYF	TGTGCCAGCAGCTTTAGGACAGCTTCCTTTGGAAACACCATATATTTT
TRBV6-5	TRBD1	TRBJ2-7	many	CASSYSRTGVGEQYF	TGTGCCAGCAGTTACTCCCGGACAGGAGTCGGGGAGCAGTACTTC
TRBV9	.	TRBJ2-4	many	CASSVADGAKNIQYF	TGTGCCAGCAGCGTGGCCGATGGTGCCAAAAACATTCAGTACTTC
TRBV3-1	TRBD2	TRBJ2-1	few	CASSQGYLAGGPISYNEQFF	TGTGCCAGCAGCCAAGGATATCTAGCGGGGGGGCCGATATCCTACAATGAGCAGTTCTTC
TRBV7-2	.	TRBJ1-6	.	CASIGASSYNSPLHF	TGTGCCAGCATAGGAGCGAGCTCCTATAATTCACCCCTCCACTTT
TRBV20-1	.	TRBJ2-1	many	CSARRGGDEQFF	TGCAGTGCTAGGCGGGGTGGCGATGAGCAGTTCTTC
TRBV12-3/TRBV12-4	TRBD1	TRBJ1-2	.	CASSPNRGGGYTF	TGTGCCAGCAGCCCCAACAGGGGGGGAGGCTACACCTTC
TRBV27	TRBD1	TRBJ2-1	.	CACSTAGQGAGEQFF	TGTGCCTGCAGTACCGCCGGACAGGGGGCAGGTGAGCAGTTCTTC
TRBV6-2/TRBV6-3	.	TRBJ2-1	many	CASKQLSSYNEQFF	TGTGCCAGCAAGCAACTGAGCTCCTACAATGAGCAGTTCTTC
TRBV12-3/TRBV12-4	.	TRBJ2-7	few	CASSFQVSSYEQYF	TGTGCCAGCAGTTTTCAGGTTAGCTCCTACGAGCAGTACTTC
TRBV6-5	TRBD1	TRBJ1-2	.	CASSPSSIKGASGYTF	TGTGCCAGCAGTCCCTCTTCGATAAAGGGGGCGTCCGGCTACACCTTC